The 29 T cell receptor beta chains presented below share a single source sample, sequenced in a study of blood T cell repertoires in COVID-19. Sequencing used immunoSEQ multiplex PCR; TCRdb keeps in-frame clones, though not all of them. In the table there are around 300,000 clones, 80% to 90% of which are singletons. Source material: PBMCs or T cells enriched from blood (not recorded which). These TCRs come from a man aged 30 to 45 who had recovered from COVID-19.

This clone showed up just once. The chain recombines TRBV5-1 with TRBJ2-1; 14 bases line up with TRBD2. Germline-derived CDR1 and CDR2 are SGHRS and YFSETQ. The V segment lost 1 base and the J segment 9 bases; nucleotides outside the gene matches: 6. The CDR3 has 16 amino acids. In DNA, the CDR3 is TGCGCCAGCAGCTTGAACCGACTAGCGGGGGGGTTTGAGCAGTTCTTC. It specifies CASSLNRLAGGFEQFF.

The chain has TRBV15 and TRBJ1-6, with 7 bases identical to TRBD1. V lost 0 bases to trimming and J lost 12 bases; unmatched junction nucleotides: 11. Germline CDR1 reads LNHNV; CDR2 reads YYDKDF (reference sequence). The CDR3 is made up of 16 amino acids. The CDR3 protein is CATSRDRGNSGGPLHF. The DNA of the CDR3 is TGTGCCACCAGCAGAGATAGGGGCAACTCAGGGGGACCCCTCCACTTT.

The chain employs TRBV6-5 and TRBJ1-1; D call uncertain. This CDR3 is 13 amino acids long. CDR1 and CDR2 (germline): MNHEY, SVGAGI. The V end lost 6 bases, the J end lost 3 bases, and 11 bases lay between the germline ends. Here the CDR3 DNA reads TGTGCCAGCAGGCGACAAATAGACACTGAAGCTTTCTTT. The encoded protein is CASRRQIDTEAFF.

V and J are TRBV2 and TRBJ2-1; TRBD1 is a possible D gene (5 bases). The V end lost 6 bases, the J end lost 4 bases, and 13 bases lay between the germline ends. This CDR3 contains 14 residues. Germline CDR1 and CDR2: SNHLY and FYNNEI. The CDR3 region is CASSRVDPYNEQFF. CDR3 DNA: TGTGCCAGCAGCAGGGTTGACCCTTACAATGAGCAGTTCTTC.

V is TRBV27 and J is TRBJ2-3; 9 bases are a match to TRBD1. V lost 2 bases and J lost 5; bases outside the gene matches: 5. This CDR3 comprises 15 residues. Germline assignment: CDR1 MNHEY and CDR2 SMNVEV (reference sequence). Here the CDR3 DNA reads TGTGCCAGCAGTTTAGTTCGGACAGGGGTAGATACGCAGTATTTT. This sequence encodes CASSLVRTGVDTQYF.

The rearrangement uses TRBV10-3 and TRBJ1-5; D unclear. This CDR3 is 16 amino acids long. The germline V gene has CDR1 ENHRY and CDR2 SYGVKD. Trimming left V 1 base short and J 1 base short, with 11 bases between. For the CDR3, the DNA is TGTGCCATCAGTGAGTTAGCGGAAACCAGCAATCAGCCCCAGCATTTT. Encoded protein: CAISELAETSNQPQHF.

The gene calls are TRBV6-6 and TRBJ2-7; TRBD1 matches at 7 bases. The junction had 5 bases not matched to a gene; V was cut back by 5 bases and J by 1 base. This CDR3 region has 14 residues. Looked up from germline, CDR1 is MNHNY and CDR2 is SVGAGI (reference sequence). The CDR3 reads CASSQTGVSYEQYF. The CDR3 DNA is TGTGCCAGCAGTCAAACAGGGGTGTCCTACGAGCAGTACTTC.

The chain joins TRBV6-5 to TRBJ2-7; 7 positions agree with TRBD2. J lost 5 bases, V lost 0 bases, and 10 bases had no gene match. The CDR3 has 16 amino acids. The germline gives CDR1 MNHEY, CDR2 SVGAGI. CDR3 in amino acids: CASSYSVGLVAHEQYF. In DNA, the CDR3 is TGTGCCAGCAGTTACTCCGTCGGACTAGTAGCACACGAGCAGTACTTC.

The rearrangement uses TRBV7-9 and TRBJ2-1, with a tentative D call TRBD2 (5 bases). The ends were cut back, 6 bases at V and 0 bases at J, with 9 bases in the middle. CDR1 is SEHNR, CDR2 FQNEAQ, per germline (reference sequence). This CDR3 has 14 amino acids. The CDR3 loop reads CASRRESSYNEQFF. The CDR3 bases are TGTGCCAGCAGACGGGAAAGCTCCTACAATGAGCAGTTCTTC.

CDR3 DNA sequence: TGTGCCAGCTCATCGAATGGGGGGGGAGAGACCCAGTACTTC. Translating gives CASSSNGGGETQYF. This chain links TRBV18 with TRBJ2-5; 7 bases agree with TRBD2. With 5 bases clipped from V and 4 bases from J, the junction kept 7 bases outside the gene matches. Germline V gene lookup returns CDR1 KGHSH and CDR2 LQKENI. This CDR3 has 14 amino acids.

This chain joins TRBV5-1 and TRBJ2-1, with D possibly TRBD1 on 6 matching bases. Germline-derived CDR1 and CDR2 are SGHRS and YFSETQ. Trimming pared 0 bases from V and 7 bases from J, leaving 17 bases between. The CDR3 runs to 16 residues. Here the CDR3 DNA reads TGCGCCAGCAGCTTGGAGGGTGGAGCCCAGGGGAATGAGCAGTTCTTC. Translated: CASSLEGGAQGNEQFF. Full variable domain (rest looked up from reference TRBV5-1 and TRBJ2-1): KAGVTQTPRYLIKTRGQQVTLSCSPISGHRSVSWYQQTPGQGLQFLFEYFSETQRNKGNFPGRFSGRQFSNSRSEMNVSTLELGDSALYLCASSLEGGAQGNEQFFGPGTRLTVL.

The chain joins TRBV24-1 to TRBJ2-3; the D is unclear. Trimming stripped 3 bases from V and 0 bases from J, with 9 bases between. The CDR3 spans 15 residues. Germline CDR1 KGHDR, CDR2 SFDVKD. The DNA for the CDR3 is TGTGCCACCAGTGATATGTCCTCTAGCACAGATACGCAGTATTTT. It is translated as CATSDMSSSTDTQYF.

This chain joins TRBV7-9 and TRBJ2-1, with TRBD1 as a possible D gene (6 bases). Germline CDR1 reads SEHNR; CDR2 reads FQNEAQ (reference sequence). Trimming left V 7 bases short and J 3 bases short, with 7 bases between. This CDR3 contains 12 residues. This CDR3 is CASKTGYNEQFF. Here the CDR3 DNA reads TGTGCCAGCAAGACAGGCTACAATGAGCAGTTCTTC.

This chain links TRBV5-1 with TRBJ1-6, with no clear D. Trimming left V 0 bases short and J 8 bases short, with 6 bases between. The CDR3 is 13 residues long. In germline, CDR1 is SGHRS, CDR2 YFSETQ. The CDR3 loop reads CASSLAGYSPLHF. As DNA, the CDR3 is TGCGCCAGCAGCTTGGCAGGTTATTCACCCCTCCACTTT.

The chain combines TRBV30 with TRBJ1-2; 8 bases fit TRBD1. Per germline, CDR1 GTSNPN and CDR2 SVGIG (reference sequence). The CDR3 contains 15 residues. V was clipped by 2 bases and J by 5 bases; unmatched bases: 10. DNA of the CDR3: TGTGCCTGGAGTTCCCCCGGGACAGGTGTTTATGGCTACACCTTC. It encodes CAWSSPGTGVYGYTF.

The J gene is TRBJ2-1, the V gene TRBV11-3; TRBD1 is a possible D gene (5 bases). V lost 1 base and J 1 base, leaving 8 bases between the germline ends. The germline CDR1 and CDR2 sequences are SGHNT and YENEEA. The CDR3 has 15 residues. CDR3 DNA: TGTGCCAGCAGCTTAGCGGCAGGGTCCTACAATGAGCAGTTCTTC. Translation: CASSLAAGSYNEQFF.

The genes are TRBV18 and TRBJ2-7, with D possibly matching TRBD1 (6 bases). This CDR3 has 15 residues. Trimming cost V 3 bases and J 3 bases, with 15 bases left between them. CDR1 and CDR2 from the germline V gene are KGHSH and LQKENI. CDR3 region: CASSPETGSGYEQYF. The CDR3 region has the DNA TGTGCCAGCTCACCGGAGACAGGTTCGGGCTACGAGCAGTACTTC.

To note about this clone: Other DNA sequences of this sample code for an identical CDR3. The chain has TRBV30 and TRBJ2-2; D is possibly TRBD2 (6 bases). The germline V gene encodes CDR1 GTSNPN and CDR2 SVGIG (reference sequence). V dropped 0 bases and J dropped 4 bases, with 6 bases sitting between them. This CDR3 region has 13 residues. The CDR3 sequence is CAWSVGGTGELFF. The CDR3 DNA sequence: TGTGCCTGGAGTGTGGGGGGCACCGGGGAGCTGTTTTTT.

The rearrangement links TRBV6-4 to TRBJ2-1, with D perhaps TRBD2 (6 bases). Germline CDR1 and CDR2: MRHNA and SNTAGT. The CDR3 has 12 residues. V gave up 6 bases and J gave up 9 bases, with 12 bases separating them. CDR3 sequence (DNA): TGTGCCAGCAGACGTGCGGAGGGTGAGCAGTTCTTC. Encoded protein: CASRRAEGEQFF.

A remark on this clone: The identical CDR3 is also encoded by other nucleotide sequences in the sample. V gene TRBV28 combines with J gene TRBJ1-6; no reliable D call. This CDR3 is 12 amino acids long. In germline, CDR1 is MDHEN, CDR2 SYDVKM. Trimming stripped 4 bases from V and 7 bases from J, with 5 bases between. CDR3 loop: CASSSVNSPLHF. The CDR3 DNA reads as TGTGCCAGCAGTTCGGTCAATTCACCCCTCCACTTT.

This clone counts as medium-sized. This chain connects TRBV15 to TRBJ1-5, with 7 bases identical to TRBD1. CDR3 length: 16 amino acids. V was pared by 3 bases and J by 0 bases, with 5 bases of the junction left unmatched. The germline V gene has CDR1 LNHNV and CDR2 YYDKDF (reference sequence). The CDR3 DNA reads TGTGCCACCAGCAGCTCCGGGACAGTTAGCAATCAGCCCCAGCATTTT. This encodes CATSSSGTVSNQPQHF.

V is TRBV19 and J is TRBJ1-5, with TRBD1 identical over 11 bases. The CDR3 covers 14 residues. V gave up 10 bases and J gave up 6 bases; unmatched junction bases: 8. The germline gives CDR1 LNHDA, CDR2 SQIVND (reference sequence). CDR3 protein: CATGDRGLVQPQHF. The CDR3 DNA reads TGTGCCACTGGGGACAGGGGGTTGGTTCAGCCCCAGCATTTT.

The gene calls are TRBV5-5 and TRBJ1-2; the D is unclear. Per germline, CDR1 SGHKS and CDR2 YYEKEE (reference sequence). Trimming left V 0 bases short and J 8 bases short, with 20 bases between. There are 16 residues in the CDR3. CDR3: CASSLAGLGSPGGYTF. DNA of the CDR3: TGTGCCAGCAGCTTGGCCGGGTTGGGAAGCCCGGGGGGCTACACCTTC. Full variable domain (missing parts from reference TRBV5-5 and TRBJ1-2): DAGVTQSPTHLIKTRGQQVTLRCSPISGHKSVSWYQQVLGQGPQFIFQYYEKEERGRGNFPDRFSARQFPNYSSELNVNALLLGDSALYLCASSLAGLGSPGGYTFGSGTRLTVV.

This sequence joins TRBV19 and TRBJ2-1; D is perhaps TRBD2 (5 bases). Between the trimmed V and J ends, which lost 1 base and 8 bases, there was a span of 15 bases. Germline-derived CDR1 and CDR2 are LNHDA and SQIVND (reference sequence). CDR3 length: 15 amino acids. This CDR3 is CASSIVPDVEDEQFF. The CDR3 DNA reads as TGTGCCAGTAGTATAGTACCGGACGTGGAGGATGAGCAGTTCTTC.

The CDR3 protein is CASSLSGGTDTQYF. CDR3 nucleotide sequence: TGTGCCAGCAGCCTTAGCGGGGGCACAGATACGCAGTATTTT. The chain has TRBV11-2 and TRBJ2-3, with 8 bases lining up with TRBD2. Germline V gene data show CDR1 as SGHAT and CDR2 as FQNNGV. Unmatched junction bases numbered 2, after V lost 5 bases and J lost 1 base. The CDR3 runs to 14 residues.

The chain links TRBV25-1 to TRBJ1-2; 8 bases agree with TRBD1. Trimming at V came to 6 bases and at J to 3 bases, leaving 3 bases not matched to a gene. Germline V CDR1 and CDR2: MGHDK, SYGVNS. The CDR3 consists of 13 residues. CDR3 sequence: CASSLTGDYGYTF. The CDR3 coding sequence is TGTGCCAGCAGCCTGACAGGGGACTATGGCTACACCTTC.

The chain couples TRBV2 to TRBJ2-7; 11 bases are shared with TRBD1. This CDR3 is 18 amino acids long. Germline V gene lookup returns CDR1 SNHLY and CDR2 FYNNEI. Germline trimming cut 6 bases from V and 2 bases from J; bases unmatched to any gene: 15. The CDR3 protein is CASRRPPGQGDLTYEQYF. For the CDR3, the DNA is TGTGCCAGCAGGCGGCCCCCGGGACAGGGGGATTTGACCTACGAGCAGTACTTC.

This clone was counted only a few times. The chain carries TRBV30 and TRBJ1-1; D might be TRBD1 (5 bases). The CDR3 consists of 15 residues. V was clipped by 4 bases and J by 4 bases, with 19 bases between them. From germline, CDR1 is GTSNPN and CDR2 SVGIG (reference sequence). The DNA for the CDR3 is TGTGCCTGGATCCTTGGGGGGAATTTGATCACTGAAGCTTTCTTT. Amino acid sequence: CAWILGGNLITEAFF.

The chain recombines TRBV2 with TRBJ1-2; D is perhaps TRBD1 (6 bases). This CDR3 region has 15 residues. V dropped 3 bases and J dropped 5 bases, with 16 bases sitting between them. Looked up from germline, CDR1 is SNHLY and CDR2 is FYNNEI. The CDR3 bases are TGTGCCAGCAGTGACGTACAGGGTGAGGGGTATGGCTACACCTTC. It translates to CASSDVQGEGYGYTF. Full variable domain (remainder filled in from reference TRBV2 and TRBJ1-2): EPEVTQTPSHQVTQMGQEVILRCVPISNHLYFYWYRQILGQKVEFLVSFYNNEISEKSEIFDDQFSVERPDGSNFTLKIRSTKLEDSAMYFCASSDVQGEGYGYTFGSGTRLTVV.